This TCR beta chain was identified in a study of blood T cell repertoires in COVID-19. About the research overall: In each case, the material was cDNA or gDNA derived from T cells, B-cell-depleted T cells, or PBMCs.

Within 2 weeks of study entry, exposed participants had contacted a PCR-confirmed or clinician-diagnosed COVID-19 case. Clones were read by immunoSEQ multiplex PCR, and TCRdb kept only the in-frame ones, dropping some. Of 400,000 to 500,000 clones listed, about 88% are singletons. The germline V gene encodes CDR1 DFQATT and CDR2 SNEGSKA (reference sequence). The CDR3 loop spans 13 amino acids. V gave up 3 bases and J gave up 5 bases, with 13 bases separating them. What was sequenced was PBMCs or T cells enriched from blood (not recorded which). The V gene is TRBV20-1, the J gene TRBJ2-5; D might be TRBD1 (6 bases). This receptor was identified in a woman under 30 who had been exposed to COVID-19. In DNA, the CDR3 is TGCAGTGCTAGTCCTGGACAGAGGGAGACCCAGTACTTC. It specifies CSASPGQRETQYF.